The clone carrying this TCR beta chain has at least ten counts. This record comes from a study of CD8 T cells in ankylosing spondylitis. MiXCR, run by TCRdb on the 5' RACE reads, gives a single entry per CDR3 protein. The sample comprises around 160,000 distinct CDR3 sequences, under 14% of which are singletons, and 25% to 35% rests with the top ten. The sample consisted of blood, either unsorted or a sorted T cell fraction (not recorded which). This receptor was taken from a male donor with ankylosing spondylitis or in good health (not recorded which).

The CDR3 DNA reads as TGCAGTGTGGGACCGAACTATGGCTACACCTTC. This encodes CSVGPNYGYTF. The chain links TRBV20-1 to TRBJ1-2, with D perhaps matching TRBD1 (5 bases). The V end was cut by 7 bases, the J end by 2 bases, with 8 bases between. Germline assignment: CDR1 DFQATT and CDR2 SNEGSKA (reference sequence). The CDR3 sequence is 11 residues long.